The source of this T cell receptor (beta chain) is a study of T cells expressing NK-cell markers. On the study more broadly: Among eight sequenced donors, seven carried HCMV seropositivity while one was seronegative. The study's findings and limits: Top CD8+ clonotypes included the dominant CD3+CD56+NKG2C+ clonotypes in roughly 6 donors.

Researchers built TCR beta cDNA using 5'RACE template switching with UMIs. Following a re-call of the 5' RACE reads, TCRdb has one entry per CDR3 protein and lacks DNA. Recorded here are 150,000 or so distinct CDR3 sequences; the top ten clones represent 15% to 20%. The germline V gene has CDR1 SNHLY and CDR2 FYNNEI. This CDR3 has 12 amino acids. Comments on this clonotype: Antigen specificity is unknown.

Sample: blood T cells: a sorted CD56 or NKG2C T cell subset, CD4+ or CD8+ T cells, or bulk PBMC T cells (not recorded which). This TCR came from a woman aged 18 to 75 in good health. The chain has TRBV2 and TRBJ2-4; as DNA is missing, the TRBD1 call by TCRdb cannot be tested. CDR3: CASRGESGIQYF.